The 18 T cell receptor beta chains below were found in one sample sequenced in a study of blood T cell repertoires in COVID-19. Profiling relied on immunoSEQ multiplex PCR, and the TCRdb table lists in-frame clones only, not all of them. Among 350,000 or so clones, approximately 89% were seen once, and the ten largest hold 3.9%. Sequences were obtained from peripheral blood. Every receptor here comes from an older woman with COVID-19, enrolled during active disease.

CDR3 in amino acids: CASSPPRGARDQETQYF. The CDR3 DNA is TGTGCCAGCTCACCACCACGTGGGGCTCGGGACCAAGAGACCCAGTACTTC. This rearrangement joins TRBV18 to TRBJ2-5, with D possibly TRBD1 on 5 matching bases. Deletions cut 0 bases from V and 0 bases from J, with 14 bases between. The germline V gene has CDR1 KGHSH and CDR2 LQKENI. The CDR3 is 17 amino acids.

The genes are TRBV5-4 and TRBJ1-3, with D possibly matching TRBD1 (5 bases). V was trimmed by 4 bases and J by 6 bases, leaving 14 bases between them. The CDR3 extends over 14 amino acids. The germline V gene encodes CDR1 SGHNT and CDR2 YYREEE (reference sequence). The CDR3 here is CASSPARGTNTIYF. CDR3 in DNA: TGTGCCAGCAGCCCGGCACGGGGGACAAACACCATATATTTT.

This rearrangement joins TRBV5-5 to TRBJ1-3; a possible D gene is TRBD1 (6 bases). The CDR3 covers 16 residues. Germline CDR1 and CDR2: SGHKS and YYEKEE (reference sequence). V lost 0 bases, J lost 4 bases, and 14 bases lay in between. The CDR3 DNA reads TGTGCCAGCAGCTTGGATGGGGGCTCGGCGGGAAACACCATATATTTT. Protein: CASSLDGGSAGNTIYF.

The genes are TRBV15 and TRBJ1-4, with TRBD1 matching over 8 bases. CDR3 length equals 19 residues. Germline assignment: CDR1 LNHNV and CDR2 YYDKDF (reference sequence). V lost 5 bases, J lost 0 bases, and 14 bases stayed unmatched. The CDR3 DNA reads TGTGCCACCAGCGGATCGACAGGGGTTTTCCCTTCAACTAATGAAAAACTGTTTTTT. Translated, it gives CATSGSTGVFPSTNEKLFF.

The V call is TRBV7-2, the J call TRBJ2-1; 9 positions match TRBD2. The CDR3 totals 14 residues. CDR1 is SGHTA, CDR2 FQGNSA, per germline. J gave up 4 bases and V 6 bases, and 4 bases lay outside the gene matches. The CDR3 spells CASRGAGGYNEQFF. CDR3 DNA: TGTGCCAGCAGAGGAGCGGGGGGTTACAATGAGCAGTTCTTC.

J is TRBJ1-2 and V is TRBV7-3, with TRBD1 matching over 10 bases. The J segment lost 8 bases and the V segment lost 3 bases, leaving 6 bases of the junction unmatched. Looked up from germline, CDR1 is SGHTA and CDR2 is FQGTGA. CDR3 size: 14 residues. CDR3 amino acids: CASSLDRGAAGYTF. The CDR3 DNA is TGTGCCAGCAGCTTGGACAGGGGGGCGGCCGGCTACACCTTC. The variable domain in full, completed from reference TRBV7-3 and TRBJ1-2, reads GAGVSQTPSNKVTEKGKYVELRCDPISGHTALYWYRQSLGQGPEFLIYFQGTGAADDSGLPNDRFFAVRPEGSVSTLKIQRTERGDSAVYLCASSLDRGAAGYTFGSGTRLTVV.

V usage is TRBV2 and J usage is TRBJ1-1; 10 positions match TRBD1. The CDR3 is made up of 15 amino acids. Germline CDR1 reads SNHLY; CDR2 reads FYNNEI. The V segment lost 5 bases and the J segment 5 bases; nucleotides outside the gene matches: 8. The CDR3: CASSQHGTGVTEAFF. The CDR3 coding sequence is TGTGCCAGCAGTCAACACGGGACAGGGGTAACTGAAGCTTTCTTT.

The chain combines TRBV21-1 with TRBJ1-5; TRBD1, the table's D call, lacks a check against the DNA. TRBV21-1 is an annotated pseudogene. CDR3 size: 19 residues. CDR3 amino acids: CASSKREQKGQTSNQPQHF. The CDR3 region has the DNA TGTGCCAGCAGCAAACGTGAGCAGAAGGGACAAACTAGCAATCAGCCCCAGCATTTT.

For the CDR3, the DNA is TGTGCCAGCAGCTCTCCAAACCGGACAGGGGATCAGCCCCAGCATTTT. Encoded protein: CASSSPNRTGDQPQHF. The genes are TRBV21-1 and TRBJ1-5; the table calls TRBD1, which could not be checked here. TRBV21-1 is a pseudogene segment. The CDR3 consists of 16 residues.

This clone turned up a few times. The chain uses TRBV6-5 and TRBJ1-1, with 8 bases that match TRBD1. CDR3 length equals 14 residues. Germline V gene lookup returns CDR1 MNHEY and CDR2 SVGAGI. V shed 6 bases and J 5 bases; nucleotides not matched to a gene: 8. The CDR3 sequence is CASRNRDRRTEAFF. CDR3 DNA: TGTGCCAGCAGGAACCGGGACAGGAGGACTGAAGCTTTCTTT.

CDR3 amino acids: CASSGGQQPNEKLFF. The DNA for the CDR3 is TGTGCCAGCTCAGGAGGACAGCAGCCTAATGAAAAACTGTTTTTT. V and J are TRBV18 and TRBJ1-4, with a tentative D call TRBD1 (6 bases). V dropped 5 bases and J dropped 3 bases, with 13 bases sitting between them. The CDR3 has 15 amino acids. The germline CDR1 and CDR2 sequences are KGHSH and LQKENI.

The CDR3 here is CASGKGTGGTEAFF. The CDR3 DNA follows: TGCGCCAGTGGGAAAGGGACAGGGGGCACTGAAGCTTTCTTT. This chain joins TRBV5-1 and TRBJ1-1, with 11 bases that match TRBD1. V shed 8 bases, J shed 4 bases, and the junction held 7 bases outside the gene matches. The CDR3 totals 14 residues. Germline V gene sequence: CDR1 SGHRS, CDR2 YFSETQ. Full variable domain (missing parts from reference TRBV5-1 and TRBJ1-1): KAGVTQTPRYLIKTRGQQVTLSCSPISGHRSVSWYQQTPGQGLQFLFEYFSETQRNKGNFPGRFSGRQFSNSRSEMNVSTLELGDSALYLCASGKGTGGTEAFFGQGTRLTVV.

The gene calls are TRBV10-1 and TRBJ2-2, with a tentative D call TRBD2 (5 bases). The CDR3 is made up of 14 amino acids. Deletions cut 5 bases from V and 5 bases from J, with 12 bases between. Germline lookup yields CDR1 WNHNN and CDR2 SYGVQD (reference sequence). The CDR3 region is CASSREGGTGELFF. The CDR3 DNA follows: TGCGCCAGCAGTCGCGAGGGCGGGACCGGGGAGCTGTTTTTT.

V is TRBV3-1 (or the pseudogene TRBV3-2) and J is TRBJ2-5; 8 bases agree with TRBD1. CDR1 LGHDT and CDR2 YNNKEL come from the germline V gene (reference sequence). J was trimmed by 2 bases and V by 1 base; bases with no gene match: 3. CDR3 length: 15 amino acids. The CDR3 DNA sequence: TGTGCCAGCAGCCAAGGACAGGGGTGGCAAGAGACCCAGTACTTC. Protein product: CASSQGQGWQETQYF.

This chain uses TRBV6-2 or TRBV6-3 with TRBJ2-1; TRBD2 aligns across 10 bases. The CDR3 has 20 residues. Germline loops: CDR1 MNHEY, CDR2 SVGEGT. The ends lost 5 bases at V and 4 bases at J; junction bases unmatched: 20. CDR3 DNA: TGTGCCAGCAGTCCAAGGTCTGGCCTAGCGGGGGCCCCGGGGTACAATGAGCAGTTCTTC. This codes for CASSPRSGLAGAPGYNEQFF.

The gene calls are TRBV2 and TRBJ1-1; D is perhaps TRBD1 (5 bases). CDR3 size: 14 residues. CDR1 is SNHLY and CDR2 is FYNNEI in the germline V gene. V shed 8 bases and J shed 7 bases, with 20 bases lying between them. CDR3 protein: CASYPLAGPGEAFF. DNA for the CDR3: TGTGCCAGCTACCCCCTCGCGGGACCCGGTGAAGCTTTCTTT.

The CDR3 protein is CASRYRENPEAFF. CDR3 nucleotide sequence: TGTGCCAGCAGGTACAGGGAGAATCCTGAAGCTTTCTTT. The chain is built from TRBV12-3 or TRBV12-4 and TRBJ1-1, with TRBD1 as a possible D gene (6 bases). This CDR3 spans 13 amino acids. V was clipped by 6 bases and J by 6 bases, with 14 bases between them.

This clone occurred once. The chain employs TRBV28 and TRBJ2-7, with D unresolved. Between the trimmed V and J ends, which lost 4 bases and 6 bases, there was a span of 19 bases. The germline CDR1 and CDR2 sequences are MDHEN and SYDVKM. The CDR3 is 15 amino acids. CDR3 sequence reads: CASSSGSAWASEQYF. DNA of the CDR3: TGTGCCAGCAGTTCCGGTTCAGCTTGGGCGTCCGAGCAGTACTTC.